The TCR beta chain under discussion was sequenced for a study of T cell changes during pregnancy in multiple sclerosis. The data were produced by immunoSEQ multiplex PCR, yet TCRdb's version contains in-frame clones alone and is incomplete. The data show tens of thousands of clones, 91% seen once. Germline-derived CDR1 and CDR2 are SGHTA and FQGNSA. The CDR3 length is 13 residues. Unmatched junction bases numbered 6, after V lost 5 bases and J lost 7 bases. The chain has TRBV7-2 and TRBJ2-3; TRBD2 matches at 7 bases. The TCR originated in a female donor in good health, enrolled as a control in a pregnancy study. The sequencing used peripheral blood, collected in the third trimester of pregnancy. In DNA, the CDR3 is TGTGCCAGCAGCCCGGGGGGTTCTAATACGCAGTATTTT. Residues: CASSPGGSNTQYF.